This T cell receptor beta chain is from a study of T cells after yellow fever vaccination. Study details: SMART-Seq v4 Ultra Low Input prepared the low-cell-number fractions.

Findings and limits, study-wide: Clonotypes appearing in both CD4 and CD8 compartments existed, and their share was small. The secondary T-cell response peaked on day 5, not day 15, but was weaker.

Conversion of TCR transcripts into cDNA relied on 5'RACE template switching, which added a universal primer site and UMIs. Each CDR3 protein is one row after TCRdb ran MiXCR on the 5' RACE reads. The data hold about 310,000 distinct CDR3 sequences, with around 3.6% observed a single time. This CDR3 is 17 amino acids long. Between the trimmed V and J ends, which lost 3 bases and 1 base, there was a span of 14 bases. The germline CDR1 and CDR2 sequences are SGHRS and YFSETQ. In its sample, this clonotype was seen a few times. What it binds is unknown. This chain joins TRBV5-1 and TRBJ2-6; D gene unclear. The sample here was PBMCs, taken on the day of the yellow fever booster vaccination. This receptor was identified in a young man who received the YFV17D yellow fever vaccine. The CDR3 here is CASSSNGLGSGANVLTF. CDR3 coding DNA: TGCGCCAGCAGCTCCAATGGGCTTGGGTCTGGGGCCAACGTCCTGACTTTC.